Included here is one TCR beta chain sequence, with context. Its antigen remains unidentified. The germline V gene has CDR1 SGDLS and CDR2 YYNGEE. V lost 4 bases and J 0 bases, leaving 14 bases between the germline ends. This CDR3 spans 16 amino acids. This specimen belongs to a study of shared clonotypes between healthy human individuals. Study-wide findings and caveats: Sampling covered nothing but blood. Tissue TCR repertoires likely differ from those found in blood. Clonotype sharing among donors was thought likely to change with sequencing depth.

As handled by the study authors: ImmunoSEQ supplied junction-only sequences lacking quality scores, so filtering was different. Measured with immunoSEQ multiplex PCR; TCRdb has only the in-frame clones, and not every one. The DNA was the basis for D and trimming; V, J and clone size are from that table. The sample includes millions of clones, around nine tenths of them seen just once. The sample was naive CD4+ T cells sorted from blood. Subset here: CD45RA+ positively selected. This sequence was found in a man aged 18 to 29 in good health. This chain joins TRBV9 and TRBJ2-1, with D tentatively TRBD1 or TRBD2 (5 bases each). The CDR3 DNA reads TGTGCCAGCAGCTCTCAACCGGGGACCTCCTACAATGAGCAGTTCTTC. This gives the protein CASSSQPGTSYNEQFF.